A single sample gave rise to the 18 T cell receptor beta chains below, sequenced in a study of CD8 T cells in ankylosing spondylitis. Which antigens these TCRs recognize remains unknown. A single record per CDR3 protein comes from TCRdb applying MiXCR to the 5' RACE reads. The repertoire holds some 85,000 distinct CDR3 sequences, with around 8.5% as singletons. Findings and limits, study-wide: Typical of ankylosing spondylitis blood, it appeared, was a TCR beta motif of several highly homologous variants.

Sample: blood, either unsorted or a sorted T cell fraction (not recorded which). The receptors were gathered from a male donor with ankylosing spondylitis.

This clonotype was detected a few times. V usage is TRBV27 and J usage is TRBJ1-1; 8 nucleotides match TRBD1. In germline, CDR1 is MNHEY, CDR2 SMNVEV (reference sequence). V shed 5 bases and J 1 base; nucleotides not matched to a gene: 3. The CDR3 has 14 residues. The CDR3 loop reads CASSPGQGNTEAFF. Written as DNA, the CDR3 is TGTGCCAGCAGTCCAGGACAGGGGAACACTGAAGCTTTCTTT.

The chain combines TRBV7-6 with TRBJ1-1; the match to TRBD1 covers 7 bases. Trimming removed 7 bases from V and 1 base from J; junction bases left unmatched: 6. CDR3 length equals 14 residues. The germline V gene has CDR1 SGHVS and CDR2 FNYEAQ. CDR3 residues: CASTLGQRNTEAFF. Here the CDR3 DNA reads TGTGCCAGCACCCTGGGACAGAGGAACACTGAAGCTTTCTTT.

This clonotype came up many times. The chain couples TRBV12-3 or TRBV12-4 to TRBJ2-2, with no clear D. Trimming removed 7 bases at V and 10 bases at J, with 10 bases between. CDR3 length: 11 residues. The CDR3 region is CASTPGPELFF. CDR3 sequence (DNA): TGTGCCAGCACCCCCGGCCCGGAGCTGTTTTTT.

This clonotype was seen at least ten times. V gene TRBV7-2 combines with J gene TRBJ2-2; D perhaps matches TRBD1 (5 bases). Trimming took 5 bases from V and 0 from J, leaving 16 bases between them. Germline V gene sequence: CDR1 SGHTA, CDR2 FQGNSA. The CDR3 runs to 17 residues. The CDR3 nucleotides are TGTGCCAGCAGCCCCACCCAGGGTAGGGCGAACACCGGGGAGCTGTTTTTT. This gives the protein CASSPTQGRANTGELFF.

This clonotype occurred many times. This chain joins TRBV12-3 or TRBV12-4 and TRBJ2-1; no reliable D call. The CDR3 runs to 14 residues. The V end was cut by 2 bases, the J end by 0 bases, with 5 bases between. The CDR3 DNA follows: TGTGCCAGCAGTTTAACTGACTCCTACAATGAGCAGTTCTTC. This sequence encodes CASSLTDSYNEQFF.

This clonotype occurred many times. This chain joins TRBV6-1 and TRBJ1-1; TRBD1 might be the D (6 bases). Trimming removed 10 bases from V and 3 bases from J, with 15 bases in between. The CDR3 totals 13 residues. Germline CDR1 and CDR2: MNHNS and SASEGT. This CDR3 reads CATRGRDHTEAFF. The CDR3 DNA reads TGTGCCACCAGGGGCAGGGATCACACTGAAGCTTTCTTT.

This clonotype was counted many times. The chain recombines TRBV5-1 with TRBJ2-1; 8 bases are shared with TRBD2. Germline CDR1 and CDR2: SGHRS and YFSETQ. This CDR3 has 20 residues. J was trimmed by 5 bases and V by 0 bases; bases with no gene match: 19. The CDR3 sequence: CASSLGIPYSSGSQDNEQFF. The CDR3 DNA follows: TGCGCCAGCAGCTTGGGCATTCCCTACTCGAGCGGGAGCCAAGACAATGAGCAGTTCTTC.

This clonotype was found a few times. The CDR3 DNA reads as TGTGCCAGCAGCCCCAGTAGCAATCAGCCCCAGCATTTT. Protein sequence: CASSPSSNQPQHF. The chain combines TRBV3-1 with TRBJ1-5; D gene uncertain. Germline V gives CDR1 LGHDT, CDR2 YNNKEL (reference sequence). The CDR3 is 13 residues long. The V end was cut by 4 bases, the J end by 0 bases, with 4 bases between.

The V call is TRBV18, the J call TRBJ1-1, with D unclear. V was pared by 5 bases and J by 3 bases, with 10 bases between. This CDR3 comprises 13 residues. Germline V gene sequence: CDR1 KGHSH, CDR2 LQKENI. CDR3 amino acids: CASSNYGDTEAFF. In nucleotides, the CDR3 is TGTGCCAGCTCAAATTACGGGGACACTGAAGCTTTCTTT.

A few counts support this clonotype. The chain recombines TRBV12-5 with TRBJ2-5; 9 nucleotides match TRBD1. CDR3 length: 17 residues. The germline CDR1 and CDR2 sequences are LGHNT and FRNRAP. J was trimmed by 5 bases and V by 4 bases; bases with no gene match: 14. The CDR3 sequence is CASGSTGQGMDRETQYF. CDR3 DNA: TGTGCTAGTGGTTCCACGGGACAGGGCATGGATAGGGAGACCCAGTACTTC. Variable domain in full (rest from reference TRBV12-5 and TRBJ2-5): DARVTQTPRHKVTEMGQEVTMRCQPILGHNTVFWYRQTMMQGLELLAYFRNRAPLDDSGMPKDRFSAEMPDATLATLKIQPSEPRDSAVYFCASGSTGQGMDRETQYFGPGTRLLVL.

This clonotype was observed a handful of times. The chain carries TRBV7-9 and TRBJ1-5; perhaps TRBD1 as D (5 bases). Between the trimmed V and J ends, which lost 5 bases and 3 bases, there was a span of 14 bases. The CDR3 spans 15 residues. Germline V gene lookup returns CDR1 SEHNR and CDR2 FQNEAQ (reference sequence). This CDR3 is CASSPAGPINQPQHF. The CDR3 DNA reads as TGTGCCAGCAGCCCCGCGGGGCCTATCAATCAGCCCCAGCATTTT.

The rearrangement links TRBV12-3 or TRBV12-4 to TRBJ2-7, with D perhaps TRBD1 (6 bases). Trimming left V 3 bases short and J 7 bases short, with 13 bases between. The CDR3 runs to 13 residues. The CDR3 sequence: CASSLGALGEQYV. CDR3 DNA sequence: TGTGCCAGCAGTTTGGGGGCTCTGGGAGAGCAGTACGTC.

Ten or more counts support this clonotype. The chain combines TRBV29-1 with TRBJ1-1; D is unclear. CDR1 is SQVTM, CDR2 ANQGSEA, per germline. CDR3 length equals 12 residues. V lost 4 bases and J lost 4, with 10 bases in between. The CDR3 is CSVGAGATEAFF. CDR3 bases: TGCAGCGTTGGAGCGGGTGCCACTGAAGCTTTCTTT. The variable domain in full, with the rest retrieved from reference TRBV29-1 and TRBJ1-1, is SAVISQKPSRDICQRGTSLTIQCQVDSQVTMMFWYRQQPGQSLTLIATANQGSEATYESGFVIDKFPISRPNLTFSTLTVSNMSPEDSSIYLCSVGAGATEAFFGQGTRLTVV.

This clonotype was seen repeatedly, ten times or more. This chain joins TRBV15 and TRBJ2-2; 9 bases are a match to TRBD2. With V trimmed by 0 bases and J by 7 bases, 6 bases remained unmatched. Germline CDR1 reads LNHNV; CDR2 reads YYDKDF (reference sequence). The CDR3 has 16 residues. The DNA of the CDR3 is TGTGCCACCAGCAGAGATGGCGGGAGGGGAAACGGGGAGCTGTTTTTT. This gives the protein CATSRDGGRGNGELFF.

About this clonotype: With a much larger clone just one base away, this may be a read error. The rearrangement joins TRBV2 to TRBJ2-7, with 10 bases lining up with TRBD2. From germline, CDR1 is SNHLY and CDR2 FYNNEI. This CDR3 spans 16 amino acids. V lost 2 bases, J lost 3 bases, and 7 bases stayed unmatched. CDR3 in amino acids: CASSERGTSAYYEQYF. The CDR3 nucleotides are TGTGCCAGCAGTGAAAGGGGGACTAGCGCCTACTACGAGCAGTACTTC.

There are many counts of this clonotype. This chain joins TRBV29-1 and TRBJ2-5; D gene uncertain. Germline V gene data show CDR1 as SQVTM and CDR2 as ANQGSEA. V was trimmed by 0 bases and J by 0 bases, leaving 5 bases between them. This CDR3 comprises 13 residues. In DNA, the CDR3 is TGCAGCGTTGAAGAACCCTACCAAGAGACCCAGTACTTC. Translated, it gives CSVEEPYQETQYF.

This clonotype was counted many times. The chain joins TRBV12-3 or TRBV12-4 to TRBJ2-7; 9 bases are shared with TRBD2. V trimming: 5 bases; J trimming: 4 bases; junction bases outside the gene matches: 12. The CDR3 extends over 16 amino acids. The CDR3 DNA reads TGTGCCAGCAGTGGGTTAGGGGTAGCGGGAGAATACGAGCAGTACGTC. Translating it yields CASSGLGVAGEYEQYV.

In its sample, this clonotype was seen many times. The chain uses TRBV29-1 and TRBJ2-3; 9 nucleotides line up with TRBD2. Looked up from germline, CDR1 is SQVTM and CDR2 is ANQGSEA. The CDR3 extends over 13 amino acids. Trimming cost V 5 bases and J 2 bases; bases outside gene matches: 2. CDR3 DNA: TGCAGCGTTCGGACTAGCGTCACAGATACGCAGTATTTT. It translates to CSVRTSVTDTQYF.